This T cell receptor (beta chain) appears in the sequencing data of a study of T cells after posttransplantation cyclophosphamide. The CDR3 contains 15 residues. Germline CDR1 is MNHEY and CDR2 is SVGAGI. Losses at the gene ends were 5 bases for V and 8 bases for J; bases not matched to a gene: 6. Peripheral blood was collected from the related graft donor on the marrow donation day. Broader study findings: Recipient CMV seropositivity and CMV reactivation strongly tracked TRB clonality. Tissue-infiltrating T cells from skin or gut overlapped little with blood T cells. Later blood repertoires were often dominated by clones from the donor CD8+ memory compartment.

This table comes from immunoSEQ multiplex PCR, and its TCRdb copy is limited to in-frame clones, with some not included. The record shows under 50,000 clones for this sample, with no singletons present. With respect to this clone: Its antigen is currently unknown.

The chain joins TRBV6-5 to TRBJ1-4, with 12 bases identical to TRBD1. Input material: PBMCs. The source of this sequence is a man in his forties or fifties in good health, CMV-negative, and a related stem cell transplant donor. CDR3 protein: CASSPPGTGGEKLFF. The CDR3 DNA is TGTGCCAGCAGTCCCCCCGGGACAGGGGGCGAAAAACTGTTTTTT.